The rows below give T cell receptor beta chains drawn from one sample of a study of regulatory T cells in long-lasting Graves disease. A single record per CDR3 protein comes from TCRdb applying MiXCR to the multiplex PCR reads. The sample has over 450,000 distinct CDR3 sequences, approximately 12% seen once; the top ten hold roughly 8.9%. The data were also submitted as part of a second study, on T cells in Graves' hyperthyroidism and ophthalmopathy.

Sequencing used peripheral blood mononuclear cells (PBMCs), obtained at new diagnosis, from a patient treated with antithyroid drugs. The receptor source for this set is a woman under 40 with Graves disease. Both conserved end residues are part of each CDR3. D genes are given only for firm matches. Only some rows state a clone size, as once, few, many or a class for expanded clones.

d_gene	v_gene	abundance	j_gene	CDR3aa	CDR3nt
TRBD1	TRBV28	many	TRBJ1-2	CASMWGQGAGGYTF	TGTGCCAGCATGTGGGGACAGGGGGCAGGTGGCTACACCTTC
.	TRBV6-5	many	TRBJ1-1	CASSYGRNTEAFF	TGTGCCAGCAGCTACGGTCGTAACACTGAAGCTTTCTTT
.	TRBV6-5	many	TRBJ1-4	CASSYSPGPNEKLFF	TGTGCCAGCAGTTACAGCCCTGGTCCTAATGAAAAACTGTTTTTT
.	TRBV7-3	many	TRBJ2-6	CASSLGLSGANVLTF	TGTGCCAGCAGCTTAGGGTTATCTGGGGCCAACGTCCTGACTTTC
TRBD2	TRBV6-1	many	TRBJ2-7	CASRGLAEYEQYF	TGTGCCAGCAGGGGACTAGCGGAGTACGAGCAGTACTTC
.	TRBV18	.	TRBJ1-1	CASSFGGGADTEAFF	TGTGCCAGCTCGTTCGGGGGAGGGGCAGACACTGAAGCTTTCTTT
.	TRBV29-1	many	TRBJ1-1	CSVGAGWAMNTEAFF	TGCAGCGTCGGCGCTGGATGGGCCATGAACACTGAAGCTTTCTTT
.	TRBV2	many	TRBJ1-5	CASSAYTSNQPQHF	TGTGCCAGCAGTGCTTATACTAGCAATCAGCCCCAGCATTTT
.	TRBV7-3	.	TRBJ2-1	CASSLNSLTVEQFF	TGTGCCAGCAGCTTAAATTCTTTGACCGTTGAGCAGTTCTTC
.	TRBV19	few	TRBJ1-1	CASSIRSGLGLNTEAFF	TGTGCCAGTAGTATACGTTCAGGGCTGGGGTTGAACACTGAAGCTTTCTTT
.	TRBV11-2	many	TRBJ2-7	CASSLEWAAPGEQYF	TGTGCCAGCAGCTTAGAGTGGGCAGCTCCAGGGGAGCAGTACTTC
.	TRBV12-5	many	TRBJ2-3	CASGIGGGGSDTQYF	TGTGCTAGTGGGATAGGAGGGGGGGGGTCAGATACGCAGTATTTT
.	TRBV7-8	few	TRBJ2-1	CASSLDRGTDEQFF	TGTGCCAGCAGCTTAGATCGGGGGACGGATGAGCAGTTCTTC
TRBD2	TRBV19	many	TRBJ2-5	CASARLAQETQYF	TGTGCCAGTGCCCGACTAGCGCAAGAGACCCAGTACTTC
.	TRBV28	many	TRBJ1-2	CASSSPYTAPYGYTF	TGTGCCAGCAGTTCCCCATATACTGCCCCCTATGGCTACACCTTC
TRBD2	TRBV27	many	TRBJ2-1	CASRILTSTSQRNEQFF	TGTGCCAGCAGGATTCTGACTAGCACCAGTCAGAGAAATGAGCAGTTCTTC
.	TRBV7-8	many	TRBJ1-5	CASSPQESVNQPQHF	TGTGCCAGCAGCCCTCAAGAGTCAGTCAATCAGCCCCAGCATTTT
TRBD2	TRBV6-1	many	TRBJ2-3	CASSNPPSGFTDTQYF	TGTGCCAGCAGTAACCCCCCTAGCGGCTTCACAGATACGCAGTATTTT
TRBD2	TRBV2	many	TRBJ2-3	CASSTPGLAGGPSTDTQYF	TGTGCCAGCAGTACCCCGGGACTAGCGGGAGGGCCTAGCACAGATACGCAGTATTTT
.	TRBV6-4	.	TRBJ2-7	CASSDREISYEQYF	TGTGCCAGCAGTGACCGGGAAATCTCCTACGAGCAGTACTTC
.	TRBV4-2	few	TRBJ2-4	CASSQDSFGRGAKNIQYF	TGTGCCAGCAGCCAAGATTCCTTCGGGAGAGGGGCCAAAAACATTCAGTACTTC
TRBD2	TRBV9	many	TRBJ2-5	CASSVPLAGVGQETQYF	TGTGCCAGCAGCGTACCCCTAGCGGGAGTGGGGCAAGAGACCCAGTACTTC
TRBD2	TRBV5-4	.	TRBJ2-3	CASSPYLAGVVTDTQYF	TGTGCCAGCAGCCCATACCTAGCGGGAGTGGTTACAGATACGCAGTATTTT
TRBD2	TRBV19	many	TRBJ2-1	CASSMTSTSGLYNEQFF	TGTGCCAGTAGTATGACGTCGACTAGCGGGTTATACAATGAGCAGTTCTTC
.	TRBV6-2/TRBV6-3	few	TRBJ2-6	CASSLRMGRGANVLTF	TGTGCCAGCAGTTTAAGGATGGGGAGGGGGGCCAACGTCCTGACTTTC
TRBD2	TRBV15	many	TRBJ2-3	CATSRVTSGAAQYF	TGTGCCACCAGCAGAGTGACTAGCGGGGCCGCTCAGTATTTT
TRBD1	TRBV5-1	.	TRBJ2-1	CASRSNRGRPNEQFF	TGCGCCAGCAGATCCAACAGGGGGCGCCCCAATGAGCAGTTCTTC
.	TRBV6-1	.	TRBJ1-4	CASIPRGLSNEKLFF	TGTGCCAGCATCCCCAGGGGACTGTCAAATGAAAAACTGTTTTTT
.	TRBV19	many	TRBJ1-1	CASSASMNTEAFF	TGTGCCAGTAGTGCCTCCATGAACACTGAAGCTTTCTTT
TRBD2	TRBV6-2/TRBV6-3	.	TRBJ2-1	CASSPTSAAYNEQFF	TGTGCCAGCAGTCCCACTAGCGCCGCCTACAATGAGCAGTTCTTC
.	TRBV2	many	TRBJ2-5	CASSEWAARQETQYF	TGTGCCAGCAGTGAATGGGCGGCTCGACAAGAGACCCAGTACTTC
.	TRBV4-1	many	TRBJ2-1	CASSQASLELDEQFF	TGCGCCAGCAGCCAAGCCTCCCTAGAGTTGGATGAGCAGTTCTTC
TRBD2	TRBV27	many	TRBJ2-2	CASSLFGLAGTNTGELFF	TGTGCCAGCAGTTTATTCGGACTAGCGGGTACGAACACCGGGGAGCTGTTTTTT
.	TRBV30	many	TRBJ1-2	CAWSVGYRLYGYTF	TGTGCCTGGAGTGTAGGCTACAGACTCTATGGCTACACCTTC
.	TRBV20-1	few	TRBJ2-5	CSAIANDQETQYF	TGCAGTGCTATAGCGAACGATCAAGAGACCCAGTACTTC
.	TRBV27	many	TRBJ1-2	CASGDTRVPDGYTF	TGTGCCAGCGGAGACACCCGCGTCCCCGATGGCTACACCTTC
TRBD1	TRBV7-2	many	TRBJ1-2	CASSPRTGPYGYTF	TGTGCCAGCAGCCCGAGGACAGGGCCCTATGGCTACACCTTC
.	TRBV5-6	many	TRBJ2-7	CASSLIGGSDWEQYF	TGTGCCAGCAGCTTGATTGGGGGGAGTGATTGGGAGCAGTACTTC
TRBD2	TRBV28	many	TRBJ2-3	CASTRTSGYSTDTQYF	TGTGCCAGCACCAGAACTAGCGGGTATAGCACAGATACGCAGTATTTT
TRBD1	TRBV6-5	.	TRBJ1-1	CASSYPRGDRVRNTEAFF	TGTGCCAGCAGTTACCCGAGGGGGGACAGGGTACGGAACACTGAAGCTTTCTTT
.	TRBV7-2	many	TRBJ2-1	CASSLASQPSYNEQFF	TGTGCCAGCAGCTTAGCCAGCCAACCCTCCTACAATGAGCAGTTCTTC